Many counts were recorded for the clone carrying this T cell receptor (beta chain). By 5'RACE with 10-nucleotide random UMIs, the cDNA was made. TCRdb redid the calling of the 5' RACE reads with MiXCR, one entry per CDR3 protein. Among approximately 47,000 distinct CDR3 sequences listed, roughly 13% were seen once. This CDR3 region has 18 residues. Germline lookup yields CDR1 MNHEY and CDR2 SVGEGT. J was trimmed by 0 bases and V by 4 bases; bases with no gene match: 7. The sample is drawn from a study of neurological immune-mediated disorders. The time point is: longitudinal time-point 3. The clonotype comes from a male donor with HTLV-1-associated myelopathy (HAM/TSP). The V call is TRBV6-2 or TRBV6-3, the J call TRBJ2-1, with 12 bases identical to TRBD2. Sequencing input: PBMCs. The CDR3 spells CASSSPGLAGTSYNEQFF. The CDR3 DNA reads TGTGCCAGCAGTTCCCCTGGACTAGCGGGGACCTCCTACAATGAGCAGTTCTTC.